This T cell receptor (beta chain) was identified during a study of regulatory T cells in long-lasting Graves disease (dated by TCRdb to about 2021). As for the study more broadly: Persistent Graves' disease was defined as persistently positive TSH receptor autoantibodies together with antithyroid drug treatment for over 5 years. Peripheral blood TCR sequencing and RNA sequencing compared persistent Graves' disease patients with newly diagnosed Graves' disease patients. The study was registered as a clinical trial and conducted in China. TCR sequencing covered roughly 13 persistent and some 20 newly diagnosed Graves' disease patients, approximately 33 samples in total. In the clinical cohort, patients with persistent Graves' disease had used antithyroid drugs for an average of roughly ten years.

From its cysteine to its phenylalanine, the CDR3 spans 15 amino acids. The retained sequence is limited to the CDR3, 45 bases, with the frame set at the first base. Per the germline V gene, SGHNT is the CDR1 and YENEEA is the CDR2. V is cut back by 4 bases and J by 5 bases, with 7 bases in the junction unmatched. Points on this clonotype: This receptor's antigen is unknown. Base qualities are not provided; no much larger clone lies one nucleotide away.

The method behind the library was multiplex PCR. The sequencer listed for this sample is Illumina HiSeq 4000. iRepertoire HTBI primers and Arm-PCR amplification of CDR3 regions were used to construct TCR beta libraries. Gel purification was performed on PCR products prior to sequencing. For the original study's pipeline: Gene usage analysis of CDR3 amino acid clonotypes used the approximately 62 TRBV and around 13 TRBJ segments found across samples. COPE and FqMerger were used to merge the filtered high-quality paired reads into contigs. BLAST was used to align contigs to the IMGT TRBV, TRBD and TRBJ reference genes, and CDR3 was defined following IMGT. Clonotypes above 0.1% frequency were classified as highly expanded clones. Shannon entropy was used to measure repertoire diversity, and the Gini coefficient was used to measure V-J evenness. A clonotype found in more than one individual was treated as public. Using fastp trimming at Q25 and MiXCR clonotype assembly, TCRdb reanalyzed the public sequencing data and kept in-frame beta chains. Rows are unified per CDR3 protein, each entry keeping the most common DNA and genes. TCRdb, not the original authors, processed these V and J calls. The sample profile shows 420,000 or so distinct CDR3 sequences; about 25% of them were found once. Of the sample, around 26% falls within the top ten clones.

The investigation overall reported the following: Only the TCR beta chain was sequenced and analyzed. Compared with newly diagnosed patients, patients with persistent Graves' disease had lower TCR Shannon entropy and fewer highly expanded clones, which suggests clonal expansion. The small sample size was acknowledged by the authors as a limitation that may reduce accuracy. Because the primary lesion, thyroid tissue, could not be accessed, the study looked at peripheral blood alone. More public clonotypes were shared among persistent patients (roughly 2,700) than among newly diagnosed patients (under 1,000). Preferential use of TRBV28, TRBJ1-2 and TRBJ2-5 was observed in persistent disease, whereas TRBV20-1 and TRBJ2-1 were favored in newly diagnosed disease.

Per the publication, the time point label means: persistent/refractory GD, antithyroid drugs over 5 years with positive TRAb. For both TCR sequencing and RNA sequencing, RNA was extracted from PBMCs using TRIzol. The diagnosis of Graves' disease was made according to American Thyroid Association guidelines. Patients for the study were recruited at an endocrinology department in Xi'an, China. Each patient gave approximately 10 milliliters of peripheral blood, collected in an EDTA anticoagulant tube. PBMCs were isolated by Ficoll Paque Plus density gradient separation without further T cell sorting. An Agilent 2100 Bioanalyzer and agarose gel were used to assess RNA quality, and a NanoDrop 2000 was used to measure RNA concentration.

This clonotype originated in a female donor with Graves disease. Recombination connected TRBV11-3 to TRBJ2-2, and TRBD1 aligns with 7 junction nucleotides. This specimen was peripheral blood mononuclear cells (PBMCs), taken when the disease was refractory, from a patient treated with antithyroid drugs. The nucleotides read TGTGCCAGCAGCTCGGGACAGAGGATAACCGGGGAGCTGTTTTTT. This translates into CASSSGQRITGELFF.